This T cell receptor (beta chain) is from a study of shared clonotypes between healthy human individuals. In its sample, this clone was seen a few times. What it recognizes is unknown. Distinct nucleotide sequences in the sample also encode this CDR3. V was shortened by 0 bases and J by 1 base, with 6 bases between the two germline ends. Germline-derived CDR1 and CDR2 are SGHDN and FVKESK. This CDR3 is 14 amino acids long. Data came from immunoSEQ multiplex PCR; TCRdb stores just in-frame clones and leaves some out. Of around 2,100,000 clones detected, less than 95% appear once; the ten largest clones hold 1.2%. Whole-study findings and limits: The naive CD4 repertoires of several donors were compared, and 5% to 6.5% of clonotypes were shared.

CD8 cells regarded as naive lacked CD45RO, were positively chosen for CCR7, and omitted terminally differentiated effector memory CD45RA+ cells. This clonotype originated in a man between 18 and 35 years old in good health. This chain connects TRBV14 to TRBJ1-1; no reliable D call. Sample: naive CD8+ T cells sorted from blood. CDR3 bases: TGTGCCAGCAGCCAAGAAGGTTCGAACACTGAAGCTTTCTTT. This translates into CASSQEGSNTEAFF.